The rows below give T cell receptor beta chains drawn from one sample of a study of CD8 T cells in Susac syndrome. TCRdb reprocessed the immunoSEQ multiplex PCR reads via MiXCR and lists one record per CDR3 protein. Counted here are under 85,000 distinct CDR3 sequences, 94% occurring once; the ten biggest clones make up less than 0.95%. Material: CD8+ T cells from PBMCs. Receptors were obtained from a human donor with Susac syndrome. Each CDR3 is given with its conserved first and last residue. D genes are given only for firm matches. Only some rows state a clone size, as once, few, many or a class for expanded clones.

>once|NA|TRBV6-1|TRBJ2-2
TGTGCCAGCAGTGAAGAGGTCTACCGGGAGCTGTTTTTT
CASSEEVYRELFF
>NA|NA|TRBV29-1|TRBJ2-7
TGCAGCGTTGAAAAGGCAGGTGGTGGCGAGCAGTACTTC
CSVEKAGGGEQYF
>NA|NA|TRBV4-2|TRBJ1-5
TGTGCCAGCAGCCAAGACTATAGCAATCAGCCCCAGCATTTT
CASSQDYSNQPQHF
>NA|NA|TRBV5-6|TRBJ2-1
TGTGCCAGCAGCTTGGGACTATACAATGAGCAGTTCTTC
CASSLGLYNEQFF
>NA|NA|TRBV24-1|TRBJ2-5
TGTGCCACCAGTGACCGGGACCAAGAGACCCAGTACTTC
CATSDRDQETQYF
>NA|NA|TRBV30|TRBJ1-1
TGTGCCTGGAGTTTGACCGTGAACACTGAAGCTTTCTTT
CAWSLTVNTEAFF
>NA|NA|TRBV2|TRBJ1-4
TGTGCCAGCACCCCCGCGGGAGTTTGGGAAAAACTGTTTTTT
CASTPAGVWEKLFF
>NA|NA|TRBV7-9|TRBJ2-2
TGTGCCAGCAGCCCCCCGGGACTTAACACCGGGGAGCTGTTTTTT
CASSPPGLNTGELFF
>NA|TRBD2|TRBV3-1|TRBJ2-2
TGTGCCAGCAGCCAAGCGGAAGTAGCGGGGGGGCCCCACCGGGAGCTGTTTTTT
CASSQAEVAGGPHRELFF
>NA|TRBD2|TRBV29-1|TRBJ2-1
TGCAGCTTCTTAGAACTAGCGGGGAACAATGAGCAGTTCTTC
CSFLELAGNNEQFF
>once|NA|TRBV7-2|TRBJ1-1
TGTGCCAGCAGCTTTTCAGGCACTGAAGCTTTCTTT
CASSFSGTEAFF
>NA|NA|TRBV4-1|TRBJ1-5
TGCGCCAGCAGCCCCCAACAGACAGGTCAAGAACAGCCCCAGCATTTT
CASSPQQTGQEQPQHF
>NA|NA|TRBV29-1|TRBJ1-3
TGCAGCGTTGAAGATGTACAGTTCGGAAACACCATATATTTT
CSVEDVQFGNTIYF
>NA|NA|TRBV19|TRBJ2-5
TGTGCCAGTAGTATCGACACGGAGGAGACCCAGTACTTC
CASSIDTEETQYF
>NA|NA|TRBV19|TRBJ1-5
TGTGCCAGTAGTCCAGGTTGGGAGCCCCAGCATTTT
CASSPGWEPQHF
>NA|NA|TRBV2|TRBJ1-4
TGTGCCAACTCGATCCCGACCGGGGGGGTCGGGGGGAAACTGTTTTTT
CANSIPTGGVGGKLFF
>once|TRBD1|TRBV4-3|TRBJ1-3
TGCGCCAGCAGCCAATGGGACAGCCCCGGCTCTGGAAACACCATATATTTT
CASSQWDSPGSGNTIYF
>once|NA|TRBV7-9|TRBJ1-5
TGTGCCAGCAGCTTTACTGGAGAGCCCCAGCATTTT
CASSFTGEPQHF
>NA|NA|TRBV11-2|TRBJ2-7
TGTGCCAGCAGCCTAACTGACAGAGCTTACGAGCAGTACTTC
CASSLTDRAYEQYF
>once|NA|TRBV30|TRBJ2-2
TGTGCCTGGAGTGTAGGGTCTTCCGGGGAGCTGTTTTTT
CAWSVGSSGELFF
>NA|TRBD2|TRBV20-1|TRBJ2-7
TGCAGTGCTAGACTAGCGGGAGGGCAGTCTCGGTACGAGCAGTACTTC
CSARLAGGQSRYEQYF
>once|NA|TRBV15|TRBJ1-5
TGTGCCACCAGCAGTCGGTGGGATCAGCCCCAGCATTTT
CATSSRWDQPQHF
>NA|NA|TRBV12-3/TRBV12-4|TRBJ1-6
TGTGCCAGCAGTAACCGACAGTCTAATTCACCCCTCCACTTT
CASSNRQSNSPLHF
>NA|TRBD1|TRBV15|TRBJ2-7
TGTGCCACCAGCAGAGCCCCCCGGACAGGGGGCTACGAGCAGTACTTC
CATSRAPRTGGYEQYF
>NA|NA|TRBV19|TRBJ1-1
TGTGCCAGTAGTATAATTATGAACACTGAAGCTTTCTTT
CASSIIMNTEAFF
>NA|NA|TRBV25-1|TRBJ2-7
TGTGCCAGCAGTAGGGTCTACGAGCAGTACTTC
CASSRVYEQYF
>once|NA|TRBV20-1|TRBJ2-7
TGCAGTGCTAGGTTGCTGGGGGGCTACGAGCAGTACTTC
CSARLLGGYEQYF
>NA|TRBD2|TRBV20-1|TRBJ2-5
TGCAGTCCACGCGCACTAGCGGGGGGACGAACCCTGGAGACCCAGTACTTC
CSPRALAGGRTLETQYF
>NA|TRBD1|TRBV9|TRBJ2-5
TGTGCCAGCAGCGCCCAGGGACAGTTCTGGGAGACCCAGTACTTC
CASSAQGQFWETQYF
>NA|TRBD2|TRBV2|TRBJ2-3
TGTGCCAGCACGGCCGGGACTATAGACACAGATACGCAGTATTTT
CASTAGTIDTDTQYF
>NA|NA|TRBV15|TRBJ2-5
TGTGCCACCAGCAATCGGCTGGGGACGGCAGAGACCCAGTACTTC
CATSNRLGTAETQYF
>NA|NA|TRBV20-1|TRBJ1-2
TGCAGTGCTAGAGGCGTCACAGAGGATGGCTACACCTTC
CSARGVTEDGYTF
>NA|NA|TRBV12-3/TRBV12-4|TRBJ1-2
TGTGCCAGCAGTTTGTACGGCGGCTACACCTTC
CASSLYGGYTF
>NA|NA|TRBV15|TRBJ1-5
TGTGCCACCAGCCTCGCTGGGACGGGCAATCAGCCCCAGCATTTT
CATSLAGTGNQPQHF
>NA|NA|TRBV2|TRBJ1-6
TGTGCCAGCACCGAGTGGGAGGACAATCATAATTCACCCCTCCACTTT
CASTEWEDNHNSPLHF
>NA|TRBD2|TRBV6-1|TRBJ2-5
TGTGCCAGCAGTACCCCCGGAGTAGCGGGGGGTGAGACCCAGTACTTC
CASSTPGVAGGETQYF
>NA|NA|TRBV20-1|TRBJ2-3
TGCAGTGCTAGAGATGGAGGGGCGATTCAGGGTACGCAGTATTTT
CSARDGGAIQGTQYF
>few|NA|TRBV24-1|TRBJ2-2
TGTGCCACCAGTGAGGGAGCCACCGGGGAGCTGTTTTTT
CATSEGATGELFF
>NA|TRBD1|TRBV15|TRBJ1-2
TGTGCCACCAGCCGGGGGACAGGGGGCCTCTATGGCTACACCTTC
CATSRGTGGLYGYTF
>once|TRBD1|TRBV6-6|TRBJ1-5
TGTGCCAGCAGGGGACAGGAAAATAGCAATCAGCCCCAGCATTTT
CASRGQENSNQPQHF
>NA|NA|TRBV6-4|TRBJ1-5
TGTGCCAGCAGCGACGACCCCAATCAGCCCCAGCATTTT
CASSDDPNQPQHF
>once|NA|TRBV4-2|TRBJ1-4
TGTGCCAGCAGCCAAGATGGGGAGAATGAAAAACTGTTTTTT
CASSQDGENEKLFF
>NA|NA|TRBV9|TRBJ2-7
TGTGCCAGCAGCGTAGCAAGAGCCGACGAGCAGTACTTC
CASSVARADEQYF
>NA|TRBD2|TRBV25-1|TRBJ2-7
TGTGCCAGCAGTGAAATGACTAGCACCAACTACGAGCAGTACTTC
CASSEMTSTNYEQYF
>NA|NA|TRBV29-1|TRBJ2-5
TGCAGCGTTGAAGGCGGCAGTGACCTTCGGCAAGAGACCCAGTACTTC
CSVEGGSDLRQETQYF
>NA|NA|TRBV27|TRBJ2-3
TGTGCCAGCAGAGTGGTGTACACAGATACGCAGTATTTT
CASRVVYTDTQYF
>NA|NA|TRBV5-1|TRBJ2-7
TGCGCCAGCAGCCCGGAGGCCTCGAACTACGAGCAGTACTTC
CASSPEASNYEQYF
>once|NA|TRBV7-9|TRBJ1-4
TGTGCCAGCAGCTCGCCCGAGACAGGATATGAAAAACTGTTTTTT
CASSSPETGYEKLFF
>NA|NA|TRBV20-1|TRBJ2-1
TGCAGTGCTAGAGACCCCCGGGGGTACAGCTCCTACAATGAGCAGTTCTTC
CSARDPRGYSSYNEQFF
>once|TRBD2|TRBV7-9|TRBJ2-1
TGTGCCGCCCTCGGGACTAGCGGCTACAATGAGCAGTTCTTC
CAALGTSGYNEQFF
>once|NA|TRBV6-5|TRBJ2-7
TGTGCCAGCAGTGTAGGGGAAGACTCCTACGAGCAGTACTTC
CASSVGEDSYEQYF
>NA|TRBD2|TRBV4-3|TRBJ2-1
TGCGCCAGCAGCCAATTAACTAGCGAAAGCAATGAGCAGTTCTTC
CASSQLTSESNEQFF
>NA|NA|TRBV20-1|TRBJ2-7
TGCAGTGCGATCGACAGCCAAGGCTCCTACGAGCAGTACTTC
CSAIDSQGSYEQYF